This record concerns one TCR beta chain sequence. Per the authors' pipeline: Nucleated cell counts were estimated from reference gene primer amplification. TCRdb keeps only in-frame clones here, not all; method: immunoSEQ multiplex PCR. The V and J calls and clone size were taken over from that table, and D and trimming were inferred from the DNA. The repertoire holds 200,000 to 300,000 clones, roughly 80% seen once, with about 8.9% in the top ten. The sample comes from a study of blood T cell repertoires in COVID-19. Study background: Spain, Italy and the United States supplied samples that represented acute and convalescent COVID-19. T cells, B-cell-depleted T cells, or PBMCs provided the cDNA or gDNA that served as material.

The sequence derives from a man older than 75 with acute or convalescent COVID-19. Material: peripheral blood.

As DNA, the CDR3 is TGTGCCAGCAGCTCGACTCCGGGACAGGGGGGAGTCGGGCAGTTCTTC. This codes for CASSSTPGQGGVGQFF. This sequence joins TRBV5-6 and TRBJ2-1; TRBD1 aligns across 11 bases. CDR1 SGHDT and CDR2 YYEEEE come from the germline V gene. V was clipped by 3 bases and J by 12 bases; unmatched bases: 14. This CDR3 contains 16 residues.